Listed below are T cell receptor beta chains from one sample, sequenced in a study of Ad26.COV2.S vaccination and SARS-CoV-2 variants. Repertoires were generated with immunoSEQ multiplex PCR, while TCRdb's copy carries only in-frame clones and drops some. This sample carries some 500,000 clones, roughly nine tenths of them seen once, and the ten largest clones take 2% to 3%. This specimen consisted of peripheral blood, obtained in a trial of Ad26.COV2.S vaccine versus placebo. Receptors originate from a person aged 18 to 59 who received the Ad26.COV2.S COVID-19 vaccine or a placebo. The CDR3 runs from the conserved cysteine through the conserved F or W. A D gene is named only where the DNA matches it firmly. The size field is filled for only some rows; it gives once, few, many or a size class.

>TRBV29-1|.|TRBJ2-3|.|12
CSVAGSTDTQYF
TGCAGCGTTGCCGGGAGCACAGATACGCAGTATTTT
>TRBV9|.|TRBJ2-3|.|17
CASSAKKRGSGTDTQYF
TGTGCCAGCAGCGCCAAGAAAAGGGGCAGCGGCACAGATACGCAGTATTTT
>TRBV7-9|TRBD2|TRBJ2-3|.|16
CATPGGSGRPTDTQYF
TGTGCCACCCCCGGAGGAAGCGGGAGACCCACAGATACGCAGTATTTT
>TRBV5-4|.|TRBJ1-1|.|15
CASRPPLGSSGQAFF
TGTGCCAGCAGACCACCCCTCGGGTCCTCGGGTCAAGCTTTCTTT
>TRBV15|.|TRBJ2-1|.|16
CATSRDLAGQYNEQFF
TGTGCCACCAGCAGAGATCTGGCGGGACAATACAATGAGCAGTTCTTC
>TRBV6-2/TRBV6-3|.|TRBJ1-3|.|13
CASSYYPANTIYF
TGTGCCAGCAGTTACTATCCGGCAAACACCATATATTTT
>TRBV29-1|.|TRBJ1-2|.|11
CSTNREMKYTF
TGCAGCACCAACAGGGAGATGAAATACACCTTC
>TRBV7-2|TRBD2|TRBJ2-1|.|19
CASSLKRGTSGSGYNEQFF
TGTGCCAGCAGCTTAAAAAGGGGGACTAGCGGGAGCGGCTACAATGAGCAGTTCTTC
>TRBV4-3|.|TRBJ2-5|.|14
CASSQDQVAETQYF
TGCGCCAGCAGCCAAGATCAGGTTGCGGAGACCCAGTACTTC
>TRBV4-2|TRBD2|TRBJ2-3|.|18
CASSHRTSGRLYTDTQYF
TGTGCCAGCAGCCACCGGACTAGCGGGAGACTTTACACAGATACGCAGTATTTT
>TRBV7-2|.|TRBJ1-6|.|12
CASSLVRSPLHF
TGTGCCAGCAGCTTAGTCCGTTCACCCCTCCACTTT
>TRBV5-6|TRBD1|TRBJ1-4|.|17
CASSLDPGTAYNEKLFF
TGTGCCAGCAGCTTGGATCCCGGGACAGCTTATAATGAAAAACTGTTTTTT
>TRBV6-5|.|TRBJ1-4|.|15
CASSQIRATNEKLFF
TGTGCCAGCAGCCAAATCAGGGCAACTAATGAAAAACTGTTTTTT
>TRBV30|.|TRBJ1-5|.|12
CAWRQPNQPQHF
TGTGCCTGGAGGCAGCCTAATCAGCCCCAGCATTTT
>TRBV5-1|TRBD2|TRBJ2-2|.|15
CASSVLAGNTGELFF
TGCGCCAGCAGCGTACTAGCGGGAAACACCGGGGAGCTGTTTTTT
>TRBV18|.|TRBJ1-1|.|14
CASSQYRVDTEAFF
TGTGCCAGCTCACAGTACAGGGTTGACACTGAAGCTTTCTTT
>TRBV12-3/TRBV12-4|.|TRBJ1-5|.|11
CASSFTGPQHF
TGTGCCAGCAGTTTCACGGGGCCCCAGCATTTT
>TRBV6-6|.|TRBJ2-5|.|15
CASTGVVALPGAQYF
TGTGCCAGCACCGGTGTTGTTGCTCTACCGGGGGCCCAGTACTTC
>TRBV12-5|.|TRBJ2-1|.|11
CASGLSGEQFF
TGTGCTAGTGGTTTGTCCGGTGAGCAGTTCTTC
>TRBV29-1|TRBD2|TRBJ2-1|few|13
CSSIAGVGVEQFF
TGCAGCTCAATAGCGGGAGTAGGGGTTGAGCAGTTCTTC
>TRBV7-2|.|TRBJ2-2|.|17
CASSLSGGPGWAGELFF
TGTGCCAGCAGCTTATCGGGGGGCCCTGGATGGGCCGGGGAGCTGTTTTTT
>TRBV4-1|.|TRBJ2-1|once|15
CASTPSWSAYNEQFF
TGCGCCAGCACACCGTCCTGGAGCGCCTACAATGAGCAGTTCTTC
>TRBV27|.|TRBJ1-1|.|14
CASSLSGAATEAFF
TGTGCCAGCAGTTTGTCGGGGGCGGCCACTGAAGCTTTCTTT
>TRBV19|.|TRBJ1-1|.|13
CASSIPGLTEAFF
TGTGCCAGTAGTATCCCGGGACTCACTGAAGCTTTCTTT
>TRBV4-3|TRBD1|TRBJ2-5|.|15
CASSPRTGGAETQYF
TGCGCCAGCAGCCCAAGGACAGGGGGCGCGGAGACCCAGTACTTC
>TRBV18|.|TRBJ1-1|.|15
CASSPRAGGDTEAFF
TGTGCCAGCTCCCCCCGTGCCGGGGGTGACACTGAAGCTTTCTTT
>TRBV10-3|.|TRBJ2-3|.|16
CAISEGLADSTDTQYF
TGTGCCATCAGTGAGGGGTTAGCGGATAGCACAGATACGCAGTATTTT
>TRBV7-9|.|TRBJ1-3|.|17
CASSTRDITYSGNTIYF
TGTGCCAGCAGCACCCGGGACATTACTTACTCTGGAAACACCATATATTTT
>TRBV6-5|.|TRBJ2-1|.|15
CASKRWLGVSNEQFF
TGTGCCAGCAAAAGGTGGCTAGGGGTTAGCAATGAGCAGTTCTTC
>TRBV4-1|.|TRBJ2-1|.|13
CASSRELITEQFF
TGCGCCAGCAGCCGGGAGTTAATAACTGAGCAGTTCTTC
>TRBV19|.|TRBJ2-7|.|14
CASSRQELGGEQYF
TGTGCCAGTAGTCGGCAGGAGTTGGGTGGCGAGCAGTACTTC
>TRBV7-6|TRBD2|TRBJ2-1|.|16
CASSLALGGRSGEQFF
TGTGCCAGCAGCTTAGCGCTCGGCGGGAGGTCGGGTGAGCAGTTCTTC
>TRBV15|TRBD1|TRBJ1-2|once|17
CATSRDKWAGGKDGYTF
TGTGCCACCAGCAGAGATAAGTGGGCAGGGGGCAAGGATGGCTACACCTTC
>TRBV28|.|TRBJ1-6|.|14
CASSLWVDGPSLHF
TGTGCCAGCAGTTTATGGGTGGATGGGCCATCCCTCCACTTT
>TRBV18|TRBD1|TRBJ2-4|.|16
CASSIHRGNGKNIQYF
TGTGCCAGCTCAATTCACAGGGGTAACGGCAAAAACATTCAGTACTTC
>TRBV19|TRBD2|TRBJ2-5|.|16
CASSGQRGAPRETQYF
TGTGCCAGTAGTGGCCAGCGGGGGGCTCCTCGGGAGACCCAGTACTTC
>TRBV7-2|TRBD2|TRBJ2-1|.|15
CASSLTSDSYNEQFF
TGTGCCAGCAGCTTAACTAGCGACTCCTACAATGAGCAGTTCTTC
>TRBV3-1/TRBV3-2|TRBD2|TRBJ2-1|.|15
CASSQSSGIYNEQFF
TGTGCCAGCAGCCAGTCTAGCGGGATCTACAATGAGCAGTTCTTC
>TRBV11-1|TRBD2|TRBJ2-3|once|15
CASNRGGAKIDTQYF
TGTGCCAGCAACCGCGGGGGGGCAAAGATAGATACGCAGTATTTT
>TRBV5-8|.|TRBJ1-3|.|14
CASSPLPRGNTIYF
TGTGCCAGCAGCCCGTTGCCCCGTGGAAACACCATATATTTT
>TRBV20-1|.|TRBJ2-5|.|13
CSASLPWEETQYF
TGCAGTGCTAGTCTCCCGTGGGAAGAGACCCAGTACTTC
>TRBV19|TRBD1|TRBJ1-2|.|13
CASSIAGQYGYTF
TGTGCCAGTAGTATCGCGGGACAGTATGGCTACACCTTC
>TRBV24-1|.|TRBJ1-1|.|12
CATSDLPGRAFF
TGTGCCACCAGTGATTTGCCCGGGCGGGCTTTCTTT
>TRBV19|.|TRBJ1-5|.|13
CASSITARSAQHF
TGTGCCAGTAGTATCACCGCGAGGTCAGCCCAGCATTTT
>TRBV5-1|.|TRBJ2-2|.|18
CASSLGSGATRLDGELFF
TGCGCCAGCAGCTTGGGTTCCGGGGCCACGAGGTTGGACGGGGAGCTGTTTTTT
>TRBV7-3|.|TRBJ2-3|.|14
CASSLDGFTDTQYF
TGTGCCAGCAGCTTAGACGGATTCACAGATACGCAGTATTTT
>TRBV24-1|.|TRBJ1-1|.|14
CATSSTGSDTEAFF
TGTGCCACCTCGTCAACAGGGTCGGATACTGAAGCTTTCTTT
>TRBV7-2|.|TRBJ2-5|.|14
CASSSRQSFATQYF
TGTGCCAGCAGCTCAAGACAGAGTTTTGCGACCCAGTACTTC
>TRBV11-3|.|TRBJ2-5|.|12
CASSTRGETQYF
TGTGCCAGCAGCACGAGGGGGGAGACCCAGTACTTC
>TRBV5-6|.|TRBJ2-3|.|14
CASSWSGLGDTQYF
TGTGCCAGCAGCTGGTCTGGGCTAGGAGATACGCAGTATTTT
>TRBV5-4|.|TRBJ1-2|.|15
CASSLEQNPNYGYTF
TGTGCCAGCAGCTTGGAGCAGAATCCTAACTATGGCTACACCTTC
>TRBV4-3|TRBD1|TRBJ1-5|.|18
CASSQDPPTGRMGQPQHF
TGCGCCAGCAGCCAAGACCCACCGACAGGGCGGATGGGTCAGCCCCAGCATTTT
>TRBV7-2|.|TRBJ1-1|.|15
CASSFLPGRMAEAFF
TGTGCCAGCAGCTTCCTCCCAGGCCGGATGGCGGAAGCTTTCTTT
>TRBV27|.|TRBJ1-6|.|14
CASSPAYSNSPLHF
TGTGCCAGCAGCCCCGCCTACAGTAATTCACCCCTCCACTTT
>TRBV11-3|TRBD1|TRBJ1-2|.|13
CASSPDRDYGYTF
TGTGCCAGCAGCCCGGACAGGGATTATGGCTACACCTTC